Detailed here is one TCR beta chain. No antigen is known for it. The record originates from a study of radiotherapy plus CTLA-4 blockade in lung cancer. The study, taken as a whole, reports: Increased serum interferon-beta after radiation also reportedly predicted response strongly.

V was clipped by 0 bases and J by 4 bases; unmatched bases: 9. This CDR3 contains 17 residues. CDR1 and CDR2 (germline): SGDLS, YYNGEE. Repertoires were generated with immunoSEQ multiplex PCR, while TCRdb's copy carries only in-frame clones and drops some. The sample lists approximately 33,000 clones, 78% occurring once. The clonotype originates from a human donor with non-small cell lung cancer who had stable disease on radiotherapy plus ipilimumab. The rearrangement joins TRBV9 to TRBJ1-2, with 10 bases matching TRBD1. Material: peripheral blood, obtained from a patient treated with radiotherapy plus ipilimumab. The CDR3 protein is CASSVAAGTGAVYGYTF. The CDR3 DNA sequence: TGTGCCAGCAGCGTAGCGGCCGGGACAGGGGCTGTCTATGGCTACACCTTC.